The 20 T cell receptor beta chains reported below all come from one sample, sequenced in a study of low-dose radiotherapy and immunotherapy resistance in tumors. As to time point: before trial treatment. Both TCRalpha and TCRbeta chains were reverse transcribed with V-gene-specific primers. TCR amplification involved 20 PCR cycles with a constant-region primer and V-primer adapter. TCRdb re-called the reads with MiXCR, one entry per CDR3 protein. The sample yields around 76,000 distinct CDR3 sequences, about a third seen once. The sample here was PBMCs, taken before treatment. The receptor set was obtained from a female donor with ovarian cancer.

This clonotype was observed at least ten times. This chain links TRBV7-8 with TRBJ2-1; 11 bases align to TRBD2. V shed 3 bases and J 5 bases; nucleotides not matched to a gene: 3. In germline, CDR1 is SGHVS, CDR2 FQNEAQ. The CDR3 extends over 15 amino acids. CDR3 bases: TGTGCCAGCAGCTTTAGCGGGAGGGCCCACAATGAGCAGTTCTTC. The encoded protein is CASSFSGRAHNEQFF.

Remarks on this clonotype: Since a far larger clone is one base different, this is likely a read error. J is TRBJ2-1 and V is TRBV6-2 or TRBV6-3; no clear D gene. V was cut by 4 bases and J by 13 bases, with 20 bases left in between. Germline values: CDR1 MNHEY, CDR2 SVGEGT. This CDR3 region has 14 residues. CDR3 DNA sequence: TGTGCCAGCAGTTCCCCCCAACCAGGAGAGACCCAGTTCTTC. Residues: CASSSPQPGETQFF.

V usage is TRBV2 and J usage is TRBJ2-1, with TRBD2 matching 7 bases. Germline V gene lookup returns CDR1 SNHLY and CDR2 FYNNEI. The length of the CDR3 is 16 residues. The junction had 8 bases not matched to a gene; V was cut back by 1 base and J by 5 bases. CDR3 residues: CASSEDGRGRDNEQFF. The CDR3 bases are TGTGCCAGCAGTGAAGACGGGCGCGGGAGAGACAATGAGCAGTTCTTC.

The V and J genes are TRBV4-3 and TRBJ1-1; tentative D call: TRBD1 (5 bases). CDR3 length equals 15 residues. In germline, CDR1 is LGHNA, CDR2 YSLEER. The V end was cut by 1 base, the J end by 5 bases, with 14 bases between. The CDR3 nucleotides are TGCGCCAGCAGCCAAGTAGGGGCAGGGCAAACTGAAGCTTTCTTT. Amino acid sequence: CASSQVGAGQTEAFF.

Ten or more counts support this clonotype. The rearrangement uses TRBV19 and TRBJ2-2; D may be TRBD1 (6 bases). CDR3 length: 16 amino acids. Germline V CDR1 and CDR2: LNHDA, SQIVND (reference sequence). V was cut by 5 bases and J by 6 bases, with 19 bases left in between. This CDR3 is CASSPGTLLGAGELFF. In nucleotides, the CDR3 is TGTGCCAGTAGTCCAGGGACACTCCTGGGAGCCGGGGAGCTGTTTTTT.

This clonotype was seen ten or more times. The chain couples TRBV10-3 to TRBJ1-2; D is unclear. Between the trimmed V and J ends, which lost 3 bases and 1 base, there was a span of 6 bases. The CDR3 extends over 13 amino acids. Germline V gene sequence: CDR1 ENHRY, CDR2 SYGVKD. The chain's CDR3 is CAISDRGNYGYTF. The CDR3 bases are TGTGCCATCAGTGACCGGGGTAACTATGGCTACACCTTC.

This clonotype is labeled as medium-sized. This chain connects TRBV6-2 or TRBV6-3 to TRBJ2-7, with TRBD2 matching 13 bases. The CDR3 is 16 amino acids. Germline CDR1 reads MNHEY; CDR2 reads SVGEGT. J was trimmed by 4 bases and V by 5 bases; bases with no gene match: 8. The CDR3 protein is CASSTPGLAGVYEQYF. CDR3 bases: TGTGCCAGCAGTACACCAGGACTAGCGGGAGTGTACGAGCAGTACTTC.

This clonotype was found many times. This chain joins TRBV5-1 and TRBJ2-3; D call uncertain. CDR1 and CDR2 from the germline V gene are SGHRS and YFSETQ. Trimming cost V 3 bases and J 0 bases, with 8 bases left between them. This CDR3 is built from 14 residues. The CDR3 region has the DNA TGCGCCAGCAGCTCCGTCGGTAGCACAGATACGCAGTATTTT. This encodes CASSSVGSTDTQYF.

This clonotype showed up many times. V is TRBV12-3 or TRBV12-4 and J is TRBJ2-7; 10 nucleotides align to TRBD1. With 5 bases clipped from V and 7 bases from J, the junction kept 8 bases outside the gene matches. The CDR3 consists of 14 residues. The CDR3 DNA sequence: TGTGCCAGCAGTCCCGGGACAGGGGTTGGAGAGCAGTACTTC. Its protein product is CASSPGTGVGEQYF.

This clonotype came up many times. The CDR3: CASSQAAGGGIETQYF. The CDR3 DNA follows: TGTGCCAGCAGCCAAGCGGCGGGGGGCGGCATTGAGACCCAGTACTTC. The chain carries TRBV3-1 and TRBJ2-5, with 8 positions matching TRBD2. Germline values: CDR1 LGHDT, CDR2 YNNKEL (reference sequence). This CDR3 comprises 16 residues. The ends lost 1 base at V and 5 bases at J; junction bases unmatched: 9.

The chain combines TRBV5-4 with TRBJ2-7; maybe TRBD1 (6 bases). The CDR3 runs 14 residues. Trimming removed 9 bases from V and 4 bases from J, with 20 bases in between. From germline, CDR1 is SGHNT and CDR2 YYREEE (reference sequence). DNA for the CDR3: TGTGCCACCGATGATGGGACACCGCTATACGAGCAGTACTTC. Translating gives CATDDGTPLYEQYF.

This clonotype was seen ten or more times. The chain combines TRBV28 with TRBJ2-7; D not certain. The CDR3 length is 12 residues. V lost 2 bases, J lost 4 bases, and 6 bases lay in between. Germline lookup yields CDR1 MDHEN and CDR2 SYDVKM. In DNA, the CDR3 is TGTGCCAGCAGTTTACAACTGTACGAGCAGTACTTC. Protein: CASSLQLYEQYF.

This clonotype has a count of ten or more. The chain couples TRBV2 to TRBJ2-7; tentative D call: TRBD1 (6 bases). The CDR3 has 14 amino acids. V was shortened by 8 bases and J by 1 base, with 15 bases between the two germline ends. Germline values: CDR1 SNHLY, CDR2 FYNNEI. In DNA form, the CDR3 reads TGTGCCAGCGATCCAACAGGGTTTTCCTACGAGCAGTACTTC. Translation gives CASDPTGFSYEQYF.

There are a few counts of this clonotype. This may be a read error: a much more frequent sequence differs by one nucleotide. The chain is built from TRBV6-2 or TRBV6-3 and TRBJ1-1; D may be TRBD1 (5 bases). The CDR3 totals 18 residues. CDR1 is MNHEY, CDR2 SVGEGT, per germline. Trimming cost V 2 bases and J 2 bases, with 21 bases left between them. The CDR3 region is CASSYVGQGRADNTEAFF. CDR3 DNA sequence: TGTGCCAGCAGTTACGTGGGGCAGGGAAGGGCTGACAACACTGAAGCTTTCTTT.

This clonotype occurred many times. This chain uses TRBV29-1 with TRBJ2-1; TRBD2 matches 10 bases. The V segment lost 1 base and the J segment 3 bases; nucleotides outside the gene matches: 6. The CDR3 has 16 amino acids. The V gene's germline CDR1 is SQVTM and CDR2 ANQGSEA. The CDR3 DNA is TGCAGCGTTGAAGGAAGCGGGGGGGCTCTCTACAATGAGCAGTTCTTC. Its translation: CSVEGSGGALYNEQFF.

This clonotype was observed many times. The rearrangement joins TRBV9 to TRBJ2-3; D might be TRBD1 (5 bases). V lost 2 bases and J 2 bases, leaving 9 bases between the germline ends. Germline lookup yields CDR1 SGDLS and CDR2 YYNGEE. The CDR3 totals 14 residues. CDR3 in DNA: TGTGCCAGCAGCGTTAAGACAGCCACAGATACGCAGTATTTT. Translated: CASSVKTATDTQYF.

The chain is built from TRBV12-3 or TRBV12-4 and TRBJ2-7; 14 bases agree with TRBD2. Trimming at V came to 5 bases and at J to 2 bases, leaving 8 bases not matched to a gene. The CDR3 contains 17 residues. This CDR3 reads CASSGGLAGVPPYEQYF. The CDR3 DNA reads TGTGCCAGCAGTGGGGGACTAGCGGGAGTCCCCCCCTACGAGCAGTACTTC.

The rearrangement links TRBV6-6 to TRBJ2-4, with D perhaps TRBD1 (6 bases). This CDR3 is built from 12 residues. V was pared by 5 bases and J by 5 bases, with 7 bases between. Germline V CDR1 and CDR2: MNHNY, SVGAGI (reference sequence). The chain's CDR3 is CASSRTENIQYF. The CDR3 region has the DNA TGTGCCAGCAGTCGGACAGAAAACATTCAGTACTTC.

The chain employs TRBV6-1 and TRBJ2-7, with 9 positions matching TRBD1. The CDR3 length is 14 residues. J was trimmed by 5 bases and V by 5 bases; bases with no gene match: 7. Looked up from germline, CDR1 is MNHNS and CDR2 is SASEGT. The CDR3 loop reads CASSPSGTGNEQYF. In nucleotides, the CDR3 is TGTGCCAGCAGTCCTTCAGGGACAGGGAACGAGCAGTACTTC.

This clonotype was picked up many times. V and J are TRBV20-1 and TRBJ2-1; 10 positions agree with TRBD2. V trimming: 3 bases; J trimming: 3 bases; junction bases outside the gene matches: 11. The CDR3 runs 17 residues. In germline, CDR1 is DFQATT, CDR2 SNEGSKA (reference sequence). This chain's CDR3 is CSARSSGGAWGYNEQFF. In DNA form, the CDR3 reads TGCAGTGCTAGGTCCAGCGGGGGGGCCTGGGGCTACAATGAGCAGTTCTTC.